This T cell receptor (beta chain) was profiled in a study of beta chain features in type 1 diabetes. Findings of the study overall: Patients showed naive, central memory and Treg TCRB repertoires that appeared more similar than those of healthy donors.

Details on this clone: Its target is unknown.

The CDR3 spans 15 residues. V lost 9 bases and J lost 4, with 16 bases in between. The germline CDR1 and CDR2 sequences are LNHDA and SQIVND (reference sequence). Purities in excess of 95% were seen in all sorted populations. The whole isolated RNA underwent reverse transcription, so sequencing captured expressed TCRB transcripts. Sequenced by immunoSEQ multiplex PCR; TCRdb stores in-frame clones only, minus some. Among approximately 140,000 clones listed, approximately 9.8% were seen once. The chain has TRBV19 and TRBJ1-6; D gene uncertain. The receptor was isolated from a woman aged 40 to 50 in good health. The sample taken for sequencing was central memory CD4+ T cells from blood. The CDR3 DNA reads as TGTGCCAGCCTTAAGGGAGACCGGTATAATTCACCCCTCCACTTT. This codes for CASLKGDRYNSPLHF.